The TCR beta chain under discussion was sequenced for a study of neurological immune-mediated disorders. Study-level background: Relapsing-remitting forms accounted for most of the roughly 35 multiple sclerosis patients and secondary progressive forms for 3.

Germline V gene sequence: CDR1 DFQATT, CDR2 SNEGSKA (reference sequence). V shed 0 bases and J shed 8 bases, with 14 bases lying between them. The CDR3 runs to 14 residues. One entry per CDR3 protein results from TCRdb running MiXCR on the 5' RACE reads. This table holds about 74,000 distinct CDR3 sequences, 5.2% found once. This clonotype has more than one count but fewer than ten. Sequencing input: PBMCs. The chain carries TRBV20-1 and TRBJ1-5; D is possibly TRBD1 (5 bases). The clonotype was recovered from a man aged 18-30 years with multiple sclerosis. The CDR3 loop is CSARDLRGDEPQHF. The CDR3 DNA reads TGCAGTGCTAGAGACCTGAGGGGTGATGAGCCCCAGCATTTT.